This T cell receptor beta chain is from a study of T cell responses to AZD1222 COVID-19 vaccine. Study in general: Analyses pooled second doses at about 4 or about 12 weeks.

General study results and limits: Mostly white British, mostly female donors; authors suggested clonal diversity may be underestimated. Following two doses of AZD1222, Spike-specific TCR breadth and depth rose.

Sequencing was performed with immunoSEQ multiplex PCR; in TCRdb, only in-frame clones are kept and a portion is missing. The table has under 150,000 clones, 75% to 90% seen once. With regard to this clone: What it binds is unknown.

This TCR came from an adult in good health. The sample was peripheral blood, taken on day 0 of AZD1222 vaccination.

The CDR3 spells CASSPSLNTEAFF. The CDR3 region has the DNA TGTGCCAGCAGCCCGTCCCTGAACACTGAAGCTTTCTTT. V gene TRBV28 combines with J gene TRBJ1-1, with no clear D. The length of the CDR3 is 13 residues. V lost 6 bases and J 0 bases, leaving 8 bases between the germline ends. Per the germline V gene, CDR1 is MDHEN and CDR2 is SYDVKM. Full variable domain (rest looked up from reference TRBV28 and TRBJ1-1): DVKVTQSSRYLVKRTGEKVFLECVQDMDHENMFWYRQDPGLGLRLIYFSYDVKMKEKGDIPEGYSVSREKKERFSLILESASTNQTSMYLCASSPSLNTEAFFGQGTRLTVV.